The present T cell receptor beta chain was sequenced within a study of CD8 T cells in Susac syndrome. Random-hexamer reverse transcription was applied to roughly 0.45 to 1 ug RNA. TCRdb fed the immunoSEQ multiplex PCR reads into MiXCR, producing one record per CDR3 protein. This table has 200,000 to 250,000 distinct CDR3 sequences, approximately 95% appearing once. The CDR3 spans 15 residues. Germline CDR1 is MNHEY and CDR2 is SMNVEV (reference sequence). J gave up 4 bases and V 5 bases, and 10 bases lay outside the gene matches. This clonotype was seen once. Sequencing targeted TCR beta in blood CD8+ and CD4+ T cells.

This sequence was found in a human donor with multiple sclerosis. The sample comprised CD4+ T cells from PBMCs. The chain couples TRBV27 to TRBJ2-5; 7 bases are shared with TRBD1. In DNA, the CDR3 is TGTGCCAGCAGTCTCGAAGGGGGCATGGGAGAGACCCAGTACTTC. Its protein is CASSLEGGMGETQYF.